One sample yielded the 19 T cell receptor beta chains listed below, sequenced in a study of T cell repertoires in cytomegalovirus infection. The antigens for these receptors are not known. Via MiXCR, TCRdb re-called the reads, giving one row per CDR3 protein. The sample holds hundreds of thousands of distinct CDR3 sequences, roughly 43% seen once. This sample comprised cultured PBMCs, obtained from culture after CMV antigen stimulation. These receptor sequences come from a human donor in good health (CMV status not recorded). Some clones in this sample may be carry-over from other donors' samples.

The chain is built from TRBV6-1 and TRBJ2-5; TRBD1 agrees at 9 bases. V shed 8 bases and J 7 bases; nucleotides not matched to a gene: 11. CDR3 length equals 14 residues. Germline-derived CDR1 and CDR2 are MNHNS and SASEGT. The CDR3 DNA reads TGTGCCAGCGCCCGGGACAGGGAAATCGGGACCCAGTACTTC. Translated, it gives CASARDREIGTQYF.

This clonotype was seen only a few times. The rearrangement joins TRBV18 to TRBJ2-5; D possibly corresponds to TRBD2 (6 bases). The CDR3 has 14 amino acids. Germline V gene sequence: CDR1 KGHSH, CDR2 LQKENI. Between the trimmed V and J ends, which lost 3 bases and 7 bases, there was a span of 15 bases. The CDR3 region has the DNA TGTGCCAGCTCACCGGGACTTCTAAGTATGACCCAGTACTTC. It translates to CASSPGLLSMTQYF.

The V gene is TRBV25-1, the J gene TRBJ1-1; possible D gene TRBD1, 5 bases. The CDR3 covers 11 residues. V was cut by 8 bases and J by 7 bases, with 11 bases left in between. CDR1 is MGHDK, CDR2 SYGVNS, per germline. CDR3 protein: CASGREGEAFF. As DNA, the CDR3 is TGTGCCAGCGGCAGGGAAGGTGAAGCTTTCTTT.

V usage is TRBV7-2 and J usage is TRBJ2-7; D uncertain. The V end lost 1 base, the J end lost 5 bases, and 12 bases lay between the germline ends. The germline V gene encodes CDR1 SGHTA and CDR2 FQGNSA. The CDR3 contains 14 residues. CDR3 coding DNA: TGTGCCAGCAGCTTAGTTTGGACCCCCAACGAGCAGTACTTC. Residues: CASSLVWTPNEQYF.

The chain combines TRBV12-3 or TRBV12-4 with TRBJ2-2; no definite D call. This CDR3 contains 10 residues. With 8 bases removed from V and 7 bases from J, the gap between germline ends came to 5 bases. CDR3 coding DNA: TGTGCCAGCCGCGGCGGGGAGCTGTTTTTT. Residues: CASRGGELFF.

Concerning this clonotype itself: One base away lies a much larger clone, so this may be a sequencing read error. The chain recombines TRBV28 with TRBJ1-5, with D unclear. CDR1 is MDHEN, CDR2 SYDVKM, per germline. CDR3 size: 15 residues. With 6 bases removed from V and 0 bases from J, the gap between germline ends came to 12 bases. The CDR3 DNA follows: TGTGCCAGCAGCTTTAAGAGATATAGCAATCAGCCCCAGCATTTT. Residues: CASSFKRYSNQPQHF.

This clonotype was seen more than once but under ten times. The junction and the germline gene differ at one end; a read error may be behind it. This chain connects TRBV20-1 to TRBJ2-7; D perhaps matches TRBD1 (5 bases). This CDR3 region has 14 residues. CDR1 and CDR2 (germline): DFQATT, SNEGSKA (reference sequence). Written as DNA, the CDR3 is TGCAGTGCCAGAGTTGCAGGGAACTTGGGCGAGCAGTACTTC. Its translation: CSARVAGNLGEQYF.

This clonotype was observed once. The chain recombines TRBV4-1 with TRBJ1-3; D is unclear. Germline loops: CDR1 MGHRA, CDR2 YSYEKL. Trimming removed 0 bases from V and 0 bases from J, with 9 bases in between. The CDR3 has 16 residues. The CDR3 region is CASSQDASGSGNTIYF. CDR3 sequence (DNA): TGCGCCAGCAGCCAAGATGCAAGCGGCTCTGGAAACACCATATATTTT.

Here the CDR3 reads CASSWGRGPRNEKLFF. CDR3 coding DNA: TGTGCCAGCAGCTGGGGAAGGGGGCCCCGTAATGAAAAACTGTTTTTT. The chain uses TRBV7-2 and TRBJ1-4; 7 nucleotides match TRBD1. There are 16 residues in the CDR3. The trim removed 4 bases at V and 4 bases at J, leaving 9 bases unmatched. Germline loops: CDR1 SGHTA, CDR2 FQGNSA.

The J gene is TRBJ2-1, the V gene TRBV7-9, with D maybe TRBD2 (6 bases). The CDR3 runs to 12 residues. Germline V lookup: CDR1 SEHNR, CDR2 FQNEAQ (reference sequence). The V and J ends lost 5 bases and 10 bases respectively, with 12 bases between them. As DNA, the CDR3 is TGTGCCAGCAGCCGGGACTCACCCGAGCAGTTCTTC. This gives the protein CASSRDSPEQFF. Supplemented by reference TRBV7-9 and TRBJ2-1, the full variable domain reads DTGVSQNPRHKITKRGQNVTFRCDPISEHNRLYWYRQTLGQGPEFLTYFQNEAQLEKSRLLSDRFSAERPKGSFSTLEIQRTEQGDSAMYLCASSRDSPEQFFGPGTRLTVL.

J is TRBJ2-7 and V is TRBV12-3 or TRBV12-4; D not resolved. The CDR3 totals 13 residues. V dropped 3 bases and J dropped 6 bases, with 12 bases sitting between them. The DNA of the CDR3 is TGTGCCAGCAGTTTCTTCCTCAACGGCGAGCAGTACTTC. It is translated as CASSFFLNGEQYF.

There are a few counts of this clonotype. The chain links TRBV7-2 to TRBJ1-1; tentative D call: TRBD1 (6 bases). The CDR3 loop spans 15 amino acids. The germline V and J ends were trimmed by 1 base and 1 base, with 10 bases remaining between them. Germline lookup yields CDR1 SGHTA and CDR2 FQGNSA. CDR3 DNA sequence: TGTGCCAGCAGCTTAGAGGGCAGGGGGAACACTGAAGCTTTCTTT. Its translation is CASSLEGRGNTEAFF.

The chain is built from TRBV7-2 and TRBJ1-6; a weak D match, TRBD1 (6 bases). Trimming pared 2 bases from V and 6 bases from J, leaving 11 bases between. CDR1 and CDR2 from the germline V gene are SGHTA and FQGNSA. This CDR3 contains 15 residues. CDR3 in DNA: TGTGCCAGCAGCTTACAGGGGACAACTAATTCACCCCTCCACTTT. As protein: CASSLQGTTNSPLHF.

The rearrangement joins TRBV5-6 to TRBJ2-1; the match to TRBD2 covers 10 bases. The ends lost 2 bases at V and 4 bases at J; junction bases unmatched: 6. The germline CDR1 and CDR2 sequences are SGHDT and YYEEEE. The CDR3 runs 16 residues. The CDR3 here is CASSFLTSGEYNEQFF. Written as DNA, the CDR3 is TGTGCCAGCAGCTTCCTTACTAGCGGGGAATACAATGAGCAGTTCTTC.

DNA of the CDR3: TGTGCCAGCAGCTTGGGAGGGGGAGGGATAGACATTCAGTACTTC. Translation gives CASSLGGGGIDIQYF. The V call is TRBV5-6, the J call TRBJ2-4, with D tentatively TRBD2 (7 bases). The V gene lost 0 bases and the J gene lost 8 bases, with 15 bases spanning the gap. Germline V gives CDR1 SGHDT, CDR2 YYEEEE. This CDR3 has 15 amino acids. Full variable domain (missing parts from reference TRBV5-6 and TRBJ2-4): DAGVTQSPTHLIKTRGQQVTLRCSPKSGHDTVSWYQQALGQGPQFIFQYYEEEERQRGNFPDRFSGHQFPNYSSELNVNALLLGDSALYLCASSLGGGGIDIQYFGAGTRLSVL.

V gene TRBV20-1 combines with J gene TRBJ2-5; 10 nucleotides match TRBD2. The length of the CDR3 is 15 residues. The germline V gene encodes CDR1 DFQATT and CDR2 SNEGSKA (reference sequence). J lost 2 bases, V lost 3 bases, and 6 bases had no gene match. CDR3 coding DNA: TGCAGTGCTAGTGCCAGCGGGAGGGGTCAAGAGACCCAGTACTTC. The encoded protein is CSASASGRGQETQYF.

This clonotype came up a few times. This chain joins TRBV7-2 and TRBJ2-3; 8 bases match TRBD2. Looked up from germline, CDR1 is SGHTA and CDR2 is FQGNSA. The CDR3 loop spans 17 amino acids. V was pared by 1 base and J by 5 bases, with 11 bases of the junction left unmatched. CDR3 DNA sequence: TGTGCCAGCAGCTTAGTAGGTGCGGGGGGAGGTAGAGATACGCAGTATTTT. Its translation is CASSLVGAGGGRDTQYF.

The V gene is TRBV7-9, the J gene TRBJ2-7; D is uncertain. V lost 1 base and J lost 0, with 7 bases in between. The germline V gene has CDR1 SEHNR and CDR2 FQNEAQ (reference sequence). The CDR3 sequence is 14 residues long. CDR3 residues: CASSLDGDSYEQYF. The DNA of the CDR3 is TGTGCCAGCAGCTTAGACGGAGACTCCTACGAGCAGTACTTC.

The rearrangement links TRBV6-2 or TRBV6-3 to TRBJ2-3; the D gene is possibly TRBD2 (5 bases). There are 11 residues in the CDR3. CDR1 is MNHEY, CDR2 SVGEGT, per germline. Trimming stripped 2 bases from V and 11 bases from J, with 8 bases between. For the CDR3, the DNA is TGTGCCAGCAGTTACAAGGAGGTGCAGTATTTT. Protein product: CASSYKEVQYF.